This T cell receptor (beta chain) was identified during a study of shared clonotypes between healthy human individuals. Points from the study as a whole: Genetic and exposure-history diversity was limited by the small donor number.

In the study's own analysis: Filtering differed, since immunoSEQ gave only junction sequences and no quality scores. Using immunoSEQ multiplex PCR, the repertoire was profiled, and TCRdb retains in-frame clones only, with some absent. That table gives V, J and clone size, and the DNA gave D and trimming. This sample has 1.5 million to 1.9 million clones; nearly 99% occur once, and the top ten carry 0.45%. This clone was detected only once. Its antigen is undetermined. Germline V gene lookup returns CDR1 SQVTM and CDR2 ANQGSEA. This CDR3 comprises 12 residues. Trimming removed 6 bases from V and 2 bases from J; junction bases left unmatched: 3. CD45RA-negative memory and CD45RA+ naive subsets were split from the CD4+ cells.

Sequences were obtained from naive CD4+ T cells sorted from blood. Subset defined: CD45RA+ positively selected. V usage is TRBV29-1 and J usage is TRBJ2-7, with TRBD2 identical over 8 bases. The TCR was taken from a man aged 30 to 39 in good health. The CDR3 DNA follows: TGCAGCGTCCGGGAGGGCCCCTACGAGCAGTACTTC. This translates into CSVREGPYEQYF.